This passage covers 23 T cell receptor beta chains from one sample sequenced in a study of blood T cell repertoires in COVID-19. Here immunoSEQ multiplex PCR was the method, and the copy in TCRdb shows in-frame clones only, minus some. The sample lists 380,000 or so clones, around 89% occurring once. Sequencing was done on a sample of peripheral blood. The source of these receptors is a middle-aged man with acute or convalescent COVID-19.

V and J are TRBV28 and TRBJ2-3, with 10 bases fitting TRBD2. With 6 bases clipped from V and 7 bases from J, the junction kept 10 bases outside the gene matches. This CDR3 has 15 amino acids. Germline lookup yields CDR1 MDHEN and CDR2 SYDVKM. The CDR3 bases are TGTGCCAGCAGAGTAGCGGGGGGAGGGGTCCATACGCAGTATTTT. This encodes CASRVAGGGVHTQYF.

This sequence joins TRBV6-5 and TRBJ1-2, with D perhaps TRBD1 (6 bases). Germline lookup yields CDR1 MNHEY and CDR2 SVGAGI. V was clipped by 1 base and J by 8 bases, with 14 bases between them. The CDR3 is made up of 14 amino acids. CDR3 coding DNA: TGTGCCAGCAGTTACTGGGACACACGCGGGGGCTACACCTTC. Translation gives CASSYWDTRGGYTF.

This chain joins TRBV20-1 and TRBJ1-1, with a possible D match to TRBD1 (5 bases). CDR3 size: 11 residues. Germline CDR1 and CDR2: DFQATT and SNEGSKA (reference sequence). This CDR3 is CAGHLNTEAFF. The CDR3 nucleotides are TGCGCCGGACACTTAAACACTGAAGCTTTCTTT.

The rearrangement joins TRBV4-2 to TRBJ2-7, with 10 nucleotides matching TRBD1. The ends lost 4 bases at V and 0 bases at J; junction bases unmatched: 9. The CDR3 is made up of 17 amino acids. Germline V lookup: CDR1 LGHNA, CDR2 YNFKEQ. CDR3 region: CASSPAQGQGSSYEQYF. The CDR3 DNA is TGTGCCAGCAGCCCCGCACAGGGACAGGGGTCCTCCTACGAGCAGTACTTC.

The chain has TRBV6-5 and TRBJ1-2; no firm D call. The V end was cut by 2 bases, the J end by 8 bases, with 21 bases between. Per the germline V gene, CDR1 is MNHEY and CDR2 is SVGAGI. The CDR3 covers 16 residues. The CDR3 loop is CASSYALGPRLWGYTF. Written as DNA, the CDR3 is TGTGCCAGCAGTTACGCACTAGGACCTCGTTTGTGGGGCTACACCTTC.

The chain carries TRBV18 and TRBJ2-1; D unresolved. The V gene lost 1 base and the J gene lost 5 bases, with 9 bases spanning the gap. The CDR3 sequence is 14 residues long. Germline-derived CDR1 and CDR2 are KGHSH and LQKENI. The CDR3 DNA follows: TGTGCCAGCTCACCACATCCGGTTAACAATGAGCAGTTCTTC. This codes for CASSPHPVNNEQFF.

The chain couples TRBV5-8 to TRBJ2-7; no clear D gene. Between the trimmed V and J ends, which lost 0 bases and 1 base, there was a span of 11 bases. Germline V gene sequence: CDR1 SGHTS, CDR2 YDEGEE. CDR3 length equals 15 residues. The chain's CDR3 is CASSLEYFPSYEQYF. Here the CDR3 DNA reads TGTGCCAGCAGCTTGGAGTACTTCCCGTCCTACGAGCAGTACTTC.

The gene calls are TRBV28 and TRBJ1-5; no definite D call. CDR1 is MDHEN and CDR2 is SYDVKM in the germline V gene. V shed 4 bases and J shed 3 bases, with 10 bases lying between them. CDR3 length equals 14 residues. In nucleotides, the CDR3 is TGTGCCAGCAGTTACTCAAGAACCAATCAGCCCCAGCATTTT. Protein sequence: CASSYSRTNQPQHF.

The rearrangement joins TRBV3-1 (or the pseudogene TRBV3-2) to TRBJ1-1; 7 bases align to TRBD1. This CDR3 contains 14 residues. The V and J ends lost 3 bases and 4 bases, in that order; junction bases with no gene match: 5. Germline CDR1 LGHDT, CDR2 YNNKEL (reference sequence). CDR3 region: CASSQVGGITEAFF. The CDR3 coding sequence is TGTGCCAGCAGCCAGGTAGGGGGCATCACTGAAGCTTTCTTT.

This clone appeared a few times. The chain couples TRBV5-5 to TRBJ1-1, with 11 bases lining up with TRBD1. The CDR3 runs 13 residues. V was pared by 4 bases and J by 5 bases, with 1 base of the junction left unmatched. Germline V gene sequence: CDR1 SGHKS, CDR2 YYEKEE (reference sequence). The CDR3 sequence: CASSRDRGTEAFF. Written as DNA, the CDR3 is TGTGCCAGCAGCCGGGACAGGGGGACTGAAGCTTTCTTT.

The gene calls are TRBV28 and TRBJ1-6, with 7 bases aligning to TRBD1. The CDR3 consists of 16 residues. V gave up 7 bases and J gave up 9 bases; unmatched junction bases: 15. Germline CDR1 is MDHEN and CDR2 is SYDVKM. CDR3 nucleotides: TGTGCCAGCAACAGGCGGGACAGCGGATGGAGTTCACCCCTCCACTTT. Translating it yields CASNRRDSGWSSPLHF.

The chain employs TRBV28 and TRBJ2-6; D possibly corresponds to TRBD1 (5 bases). V was trimmed by 5 bases and J by 0 bases, leaving 17 bases between them. The CDR3 loop spans 18 amino acids. Germline CDR1 reads MDHEN; CDR2 reads SYDVKM. CDR3 bases: TGTGCCAGCAGTAAAACAGGTACCGTTTTCTCTGGGGCCAACGTCCTGACTTTC. Translation gives CASSKTGTVFSGANVLTF. Full variable domain (rest looked up from reference TRBV28 and TRBJ2-6): DVKVTQSSRYLVKRTGEKVFLECVQDMDHENMFWYRQDPGLGLRLIYFSYDVKMKEKGDIPEGYSVSREKKERFSLILESASTNQTSMYLCASSKTGTVFSGANVLTFGAGSRLTVL.

CDR3 in amino acids: CASSDRLFNQPQHF. For the CDR3, the DNA is TGTGCCAGCAGTGACAGGCTCTTTAATCAGCCCCAGCATTTT. This rearrangement joins TRBV6-1 to TRBJ1-5; D is undetermined. Per the germline V gene, CDR1 is MNHNS and CDR2 is SASEGT. CDR3 length: 14 amino acids. Trimming pared 3 bases from V and 4 bases from J, leaving 10 bases between.

The chain has TRBV10-3 and TRBJ1-1; D is undetermined. Germline CDR1 and CDR2: ENHRY and SYGVKD. V lost 0 bases and J 5 bases, leaving 10 bases between the germline ends. The CDR3 spans 14 residues. CDR3 DNA sequence: TGTGCCATCAGTGAGTCCGTGGGCCTGACTGAAGCTTTCTTT. Its translation is CAISESVGLTEAFF.

Comments on this clone: This same CDR3 is encoded by further DNA sequences in the sample. The CDR3 nucleotides are TGTGCCAGCCGAACCGGGACTAGCGGTTACAATGAGCAGTTCTTC. This sequence encodes CASRTGTSGYNEQFF. The chain has TRBV27 and TRBJ2-1, with 11 bases lining up with TRBD2. The CDR3 loop spans 15 amino acids. After removal of 8 bases from V and 4 bases from J, the junction contained 7 bases not matched to a gene. CDR1 and CDR2 from the germline V gene are MNHEY and SMNVEV (reference sequence).

This chain connects TRBV3-1 (or the pseudogene TRBV3-2) to TRBJ2-3, with 7 nucleotides matching TRBD2. CDR3 length: 14 residues. Germline CDR1 reads LGHDT; CDR2 reads YNNKEL (reference sequence). Trimming at V came to 1 base and at J to 4 bases, leaving 2 bases not matched to a gene. The DNA for the CDR3 is TGTGCCAGCAGCCAAGGTGGACTAGCAGATACGCAGTATTTT. This translates into CASSQGGLADTQYF.

The table lists this clone with a count of one. This chain joins TRBV9 and TRBJ2-7; perhaps TRBD2 as D (6 bases). This CDR3 has 15 amino acids. V dropped 3 bases and J dropped 0 bases, with 13 bases sitting between them. Germline V gene lookup returns CDR1 SGDLS and CDR2 YYNGEE. CDR3 region: CASSEGGGSSYEQYF. Here the CDR3 DNA reads TGTGCCAGCAGCGAGGGAGGAGGAAGCTCCTACGAGCAGTACTTC.

The chain employs TRBV5-1 and TRBJ2-1; 9 positions agree with TRBD2. Per germline, CDR1 SGHRS and CDR2 YFSETQ. V trimming: 4 bases; J trimming: 5 bases; junction bases outside the gene matches: 13. The CDR3 contains 17 residues. The CDR3 spells CASSDPRREGIDNEQFF. In DNA, the CDR3 is TGCGCCAGCAGCGACCCTCGGCGGGAGGGAATAGACAATGAGCAGTTCTTC.

This chain joins TRBV5-1 and TRBJ1-1, with a tentative D call TRBD1 (5 bases). Germline CDR1 reads SGHRS; CDR2 reads YFSETQ. The CDR3 has 13 residues. Trimming took 5 bases from V and 2 from J, leaving 10 bases between them. CDR3 DNA: TGCGCCAGCAGTCAACAGGTAAACACTGAAGCTTTCTTT. This codes for CASSQQVNTEAFF. Full variable domain (remainder filled in from reference TRBV5-1 and TRBJ1-1): KAGVTQTPRYLIKTRGQQVTLSCSPISGHRSVSWYQQTPGQGLQFLFEYFSETQRNKGNFPGRFSGRQFSNSRSEMNVSTLELGDSALYLCASSQQVNTEAFFGQGTRLTVV.

Only one count was recorded for this clone. V usage is TRBV24-1 and J usage is TRBJ2-7; 7 nucleotides align to TRBD1. The length of the CDR3 is 14 residues. Germline values: CDR1 KGHDR, CDR2 SFDVKD. V trimming: 4 bases; J trimming: 5 bases; junction bases outside the gene matches: 7. As DNA, the CDR3 is TGTGCCACCAGTGAGGGCAGGGGGAGAGACGAGCAGTACTTC. Amino acid sequence: CATSEGRGRDEQYF.

This chain links TRBV21-1 with TRBJ1-5; TRBD1, the table's D call, was not compared with the DNA. TRBV21-1 is classified as a pseudogene. This CDR3 spans 14 amino acids. The CDR3 spells CASSKETGNQPQHF. In DNA form, the CDR3 reads TGTGCCAGCAGCAAAGAAACAGGGAATCAGCCCCAGCATTTT.

This chain uses TRBV2 with TRBJ1-2; D not resolved. This CDR3 spans 15 amino acids. Trimming removed 3 bases at V and 4 bases at J, with 15 bases between. Germline-derived CDR1 and CDR2 are SNHLY and FYNNEI. The CDR3 DNA reads TGTGCCAGCAGTGAGCTGCTATCCCCCACCTATGGCTACACCTTC. It encodes CASSELLSPTYGYTF.

The rearrangement joins TRBV24-1 to TRBJ2-7, with D unresolved. Germline V gene lookup returns CDR1 KGHDR and CDR2 SFDVKD. Trimming shortened V by 9 bases and J by 0 bases, and 8 bases separated the two germline ends. This CDR3 is built from 12 residues. The chain's CDR3 is CATVMSSYEQYF. The CDR3 DNA sequence: TGTGCCACCGTTATGAGCTCCTACGAGCAGTACTTC.